This TCR beta chain was identified during a study of graft-versus-host responses after intestinal transplantation. Study-wide findings and caveats: Peak GvH clone levels in circulation were associated with early post-transplant HvG declines.

Sequenced by immunoSEQ multiplex PCR; TCRdb stores in-frame clones only, minus some. Of over 10,000 clones in the sample, approximately 94% were seen once. This clone came up once. Its specificity is not known. Trimming at V came to 3 bases and at J to 4 bases, leaving 6 bases not matched to a gene. The CDR3 contains 16 residues. Germline CDR1 is SGHNT and CDR2 is YENEEA. The TCR comes from a human patient who received an intestinal transplant, so some T cells may come from the graft donor. The source material was PBMCs, sampled 1032 days after intestinal transplantation. J is TRBJ2-7 and V is TRBV11-3, with TRBD2 identical over 13 bases. CDR3 sequence: CASSFRLAGGGYEQYF. Written as DNA, the CDR3 is TGTGCCAGCAGCTTCCGACTAGCGGGGGGCGGGTACGAGCAGTACTTC.